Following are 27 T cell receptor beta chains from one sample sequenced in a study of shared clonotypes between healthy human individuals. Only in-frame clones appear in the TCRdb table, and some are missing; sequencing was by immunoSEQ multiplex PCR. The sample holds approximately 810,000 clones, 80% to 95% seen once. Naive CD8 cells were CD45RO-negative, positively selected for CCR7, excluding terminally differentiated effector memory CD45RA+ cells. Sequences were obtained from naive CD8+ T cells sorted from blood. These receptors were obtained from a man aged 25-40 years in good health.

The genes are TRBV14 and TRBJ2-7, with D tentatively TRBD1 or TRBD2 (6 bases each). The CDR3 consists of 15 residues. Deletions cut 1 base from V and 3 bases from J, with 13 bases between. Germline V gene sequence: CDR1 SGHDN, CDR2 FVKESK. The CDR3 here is CASSQVTGAFYEQYF. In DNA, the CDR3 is TGTGCCAGCAGCCAAGTAACGGGGGCTTTCTACGAGCAGTACTTC.

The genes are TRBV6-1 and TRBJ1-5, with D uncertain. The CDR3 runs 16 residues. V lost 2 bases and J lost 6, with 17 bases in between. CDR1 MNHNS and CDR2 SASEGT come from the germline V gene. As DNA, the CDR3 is TGTGCCAGCAGTGAATTGACGAGGGTTGGAGGTCAGCCCCAGCATTTT. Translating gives CASSELTRVGGQPQHF.

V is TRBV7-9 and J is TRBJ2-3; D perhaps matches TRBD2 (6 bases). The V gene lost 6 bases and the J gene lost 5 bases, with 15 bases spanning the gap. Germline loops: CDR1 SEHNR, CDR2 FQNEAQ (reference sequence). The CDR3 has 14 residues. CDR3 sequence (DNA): TGTGCCAGCAGTCGGGAGTCCGGGGGAGATACGCAGTATTTT. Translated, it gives CASSRESGGDTQYF.

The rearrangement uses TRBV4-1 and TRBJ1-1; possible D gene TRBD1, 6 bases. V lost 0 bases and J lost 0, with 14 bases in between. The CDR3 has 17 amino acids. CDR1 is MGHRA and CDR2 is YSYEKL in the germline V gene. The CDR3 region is CASSQDRWGAMNTEAFF. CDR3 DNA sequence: TGCGCCAGCAGCCAAGATAGGTGGGGGGCCATGAACACTGAAGCTTTCTTT.

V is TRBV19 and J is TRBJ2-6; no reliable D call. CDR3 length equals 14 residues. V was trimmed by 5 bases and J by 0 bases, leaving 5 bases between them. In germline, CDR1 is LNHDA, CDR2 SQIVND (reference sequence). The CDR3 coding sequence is TGTGCCAGTAGTCTGCGCTCTGGGGCCAACGTCCTGACTTTC. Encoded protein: CASSLRSGANVLTF.

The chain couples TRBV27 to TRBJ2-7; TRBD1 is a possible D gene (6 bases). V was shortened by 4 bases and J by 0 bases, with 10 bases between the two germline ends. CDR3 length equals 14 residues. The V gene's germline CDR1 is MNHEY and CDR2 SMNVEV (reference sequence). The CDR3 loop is CASSWTVNSYEQYF. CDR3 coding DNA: TGTGCCAGCAGTTGGACAGTGAACTCCTACGAGCAGTACTTC.

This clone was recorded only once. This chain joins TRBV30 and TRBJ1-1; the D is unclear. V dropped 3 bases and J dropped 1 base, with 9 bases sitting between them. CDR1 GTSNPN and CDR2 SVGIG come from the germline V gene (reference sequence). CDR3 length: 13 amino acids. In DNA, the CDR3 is TGTGCCTGGAGCAGAAGTTGGAACACTGAAGCTTTCTTT. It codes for CAWSRSWNTEAFF.

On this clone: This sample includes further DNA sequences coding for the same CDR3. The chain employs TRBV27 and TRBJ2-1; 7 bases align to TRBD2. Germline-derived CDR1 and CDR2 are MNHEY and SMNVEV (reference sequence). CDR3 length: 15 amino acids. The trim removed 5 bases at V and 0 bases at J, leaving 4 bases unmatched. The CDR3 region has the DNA TGTGCCAGCAGTCCCGGGACTAACTCCTACAATGAGCAGTTCTTC. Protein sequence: CASSPGTNSYNEQFF.

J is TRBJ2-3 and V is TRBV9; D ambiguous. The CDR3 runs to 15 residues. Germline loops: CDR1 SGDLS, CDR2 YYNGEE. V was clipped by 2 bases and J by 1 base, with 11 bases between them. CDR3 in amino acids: CASSVIGMGTDTQYF. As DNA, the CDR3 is TGTGCCAGCAGCGTTATAGGGATGGGCACAGATACGCAGTATTTT. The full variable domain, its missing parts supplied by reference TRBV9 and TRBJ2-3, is DSGVTQTPKHLITATGQRVTLRCSPRSGDLSVYWYQQSLDQGLQFLIQYYNGEERAKGNILERFSAQQFPDLHSELNLSSLELGDSALYFCASSVIGMGTDTQYFGPGTRLTVL.

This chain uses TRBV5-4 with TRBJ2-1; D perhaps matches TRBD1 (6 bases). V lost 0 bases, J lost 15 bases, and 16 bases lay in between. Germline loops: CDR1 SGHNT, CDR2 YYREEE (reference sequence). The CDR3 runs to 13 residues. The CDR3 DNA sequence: TGTGCCAGCAGCTTGGACAGGGCCCCGGGTACGTTCTTC. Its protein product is CASSLDRAPGTFF. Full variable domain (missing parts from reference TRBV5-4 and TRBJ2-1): ETGVTQSPTHLIKTRGQQVTLRCSSQSGHNTVSWYQQALGQGPQFIFQYYREEENGRGNFPPRFSGLQFPNYSSELNVNALELDDSALYLCASSLDRAPGTFFGPGTRLTVL.

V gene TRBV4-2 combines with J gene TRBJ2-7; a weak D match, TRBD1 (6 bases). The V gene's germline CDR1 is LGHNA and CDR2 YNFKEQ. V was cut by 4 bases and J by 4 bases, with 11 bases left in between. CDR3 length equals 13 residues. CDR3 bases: TGTGCCAGCAGCCGCGGACAGACTTACGAGCAGTACTTC. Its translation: CASSRGQTYEQYF.

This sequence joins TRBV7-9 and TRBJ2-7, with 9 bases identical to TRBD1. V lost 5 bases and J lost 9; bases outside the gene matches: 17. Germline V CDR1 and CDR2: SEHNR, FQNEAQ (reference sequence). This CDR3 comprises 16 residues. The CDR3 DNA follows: TGTGCCAGCAGCGTAACCCCGGGGACAGGGTTGTTCTGGCAGTACTTC. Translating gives CASSVTPGTGLFWQYF. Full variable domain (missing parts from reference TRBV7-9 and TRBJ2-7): DTGVSQNPRHKITKRGQNVTFRCDPISEHNRLYWYRQTLGQGPEFLTYFQNEAQLEKSRLLSDRFSAERPKGSFSTLEIQRTEQGDSAMYLCASSVTPGTGLFWQYFGPGTRLTVT.

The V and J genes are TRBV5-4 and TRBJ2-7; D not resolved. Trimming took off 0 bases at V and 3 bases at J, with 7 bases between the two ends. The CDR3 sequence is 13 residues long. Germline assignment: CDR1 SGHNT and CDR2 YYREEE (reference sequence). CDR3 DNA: TGTGCCAGCAGCTTGGAGGACGGCTACGAGCAGTACTTC. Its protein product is CASSLEDGYEQYF.

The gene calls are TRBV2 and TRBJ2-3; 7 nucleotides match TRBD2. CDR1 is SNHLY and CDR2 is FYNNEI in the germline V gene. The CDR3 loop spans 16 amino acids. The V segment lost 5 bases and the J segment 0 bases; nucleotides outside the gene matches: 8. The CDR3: CASSFGLAVSTDTQYF. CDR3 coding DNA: TGTGCCAGCAGTTTCGGGCTAGCGGTTAGCACAGATACGCAGTATTTT.

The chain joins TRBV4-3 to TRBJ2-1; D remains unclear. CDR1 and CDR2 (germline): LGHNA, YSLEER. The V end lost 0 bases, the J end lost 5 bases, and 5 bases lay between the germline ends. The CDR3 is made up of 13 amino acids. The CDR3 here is CASSQDGDNEQFF. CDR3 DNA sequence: TGCGCCAGCAGCCAAGATGGGGACAATGAGCAGTTCTTC.

The CDR3 sequence is CASSESALAGGSYEQYF. The CDR3 nucleotides are TGCGCCAGCAGTGAGTCGGCACTAGCGGGAGGGTCCTACGAGCAGTACTTC. The chain carries TRBV10-1 and TRBJ2-7, with TRBD2 identical over 13 bases. This CDR3 contains 17 residues. The germline CDR1 and CDR2 sequences are WNHNN and SYGVQD (reference sequence). J was trimmed by 1 base and V by 0 bases; bases with no gene match: 3.

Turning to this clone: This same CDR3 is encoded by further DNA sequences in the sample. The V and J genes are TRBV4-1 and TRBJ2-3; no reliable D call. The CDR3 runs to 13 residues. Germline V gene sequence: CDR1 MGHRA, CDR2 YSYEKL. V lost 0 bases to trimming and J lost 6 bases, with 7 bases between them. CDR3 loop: CASSQDFSDTQYF. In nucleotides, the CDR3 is TGCGCCAGCAGCCAAGATTTTTCGGATACGCAGTATTTT.

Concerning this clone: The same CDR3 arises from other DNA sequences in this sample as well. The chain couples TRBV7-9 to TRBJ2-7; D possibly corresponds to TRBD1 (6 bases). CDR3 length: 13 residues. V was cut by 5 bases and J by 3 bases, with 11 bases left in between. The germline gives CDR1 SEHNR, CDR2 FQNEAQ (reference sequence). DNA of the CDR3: TGTGCCAGCAGCCTTGGACAGATCTACGAGCAGTACTTC. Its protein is CASSLGQIYEQYF.

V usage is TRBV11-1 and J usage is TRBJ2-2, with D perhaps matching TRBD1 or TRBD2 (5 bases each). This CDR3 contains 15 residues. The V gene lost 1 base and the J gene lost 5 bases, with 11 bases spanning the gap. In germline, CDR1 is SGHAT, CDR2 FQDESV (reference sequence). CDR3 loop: CASSLGVGETGELFF. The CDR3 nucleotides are TGTGCCAGCAGCTTAGGTGTGGGGGAAACCGGGGAGCTGTTTTTT.

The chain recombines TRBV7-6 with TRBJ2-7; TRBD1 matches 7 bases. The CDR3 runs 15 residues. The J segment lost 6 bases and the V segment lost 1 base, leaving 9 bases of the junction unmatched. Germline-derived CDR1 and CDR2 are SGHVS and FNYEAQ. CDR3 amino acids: CASSLGPTGMGEQYF. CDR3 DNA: TGTGCCAGCAGCTTAGGGCCGACAGGGATGGGCGAGCAGTACTTC.

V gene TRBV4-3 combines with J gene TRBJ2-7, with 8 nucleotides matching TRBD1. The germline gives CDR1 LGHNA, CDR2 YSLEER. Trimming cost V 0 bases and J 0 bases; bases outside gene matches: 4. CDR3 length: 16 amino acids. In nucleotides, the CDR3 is TGCGCCAGCAGCCAAGATACTGGACAGGGCTCCTACGAGCAGTACTTC. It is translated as CASSQDTGQGSYEQYF.

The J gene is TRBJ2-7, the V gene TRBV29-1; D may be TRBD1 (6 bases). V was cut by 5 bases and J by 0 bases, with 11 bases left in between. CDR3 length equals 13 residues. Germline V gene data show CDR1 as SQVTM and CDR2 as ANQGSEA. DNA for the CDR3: TGCAGCGTTCTGGGCAGGGGCTCCTACGAGCAGTACTTC. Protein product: CSVLGRGSYEQYF.

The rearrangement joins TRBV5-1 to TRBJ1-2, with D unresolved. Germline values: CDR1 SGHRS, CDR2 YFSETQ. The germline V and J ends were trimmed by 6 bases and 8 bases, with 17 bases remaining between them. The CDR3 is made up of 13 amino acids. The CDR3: CASKPGGYEGYTF. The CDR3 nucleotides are TGCGCCAGCAAGCCCGGCGGGTACGAGGGCTACACCTTC.

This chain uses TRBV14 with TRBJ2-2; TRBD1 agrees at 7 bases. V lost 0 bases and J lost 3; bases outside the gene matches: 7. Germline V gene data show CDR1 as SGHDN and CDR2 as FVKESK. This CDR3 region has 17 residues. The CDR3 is CASSQDSKTGYTGELFF. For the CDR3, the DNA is TGTGCCAGCAGCCAAGATTCAAAGACAGGGTACACCGGGGAGCTGTTTTTT. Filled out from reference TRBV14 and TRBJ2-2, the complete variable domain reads EAGVTQFPSHSVIEKGQTVTLRCDPISGHDNLYWYRRVMGKEIKFLLHFVKESKQDESGMPNNRFLAERTGGTYSTLKVQPAELEDSGVYFCASSQDSKTGYTGELFFGEGSRLTVL.

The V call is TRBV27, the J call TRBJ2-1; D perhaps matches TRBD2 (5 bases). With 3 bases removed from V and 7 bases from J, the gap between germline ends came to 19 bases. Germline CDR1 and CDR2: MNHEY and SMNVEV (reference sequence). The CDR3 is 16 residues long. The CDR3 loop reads CASSFLGSLTGNEQFF. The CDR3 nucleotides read TGTGCCAGCAGTTTTTTAGGTTCACTAACGGGGAATGAGCAGTTCTTC.

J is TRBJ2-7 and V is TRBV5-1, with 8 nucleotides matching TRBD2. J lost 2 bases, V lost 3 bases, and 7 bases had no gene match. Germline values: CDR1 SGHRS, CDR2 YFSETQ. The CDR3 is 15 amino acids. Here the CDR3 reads CASSSATSGTYEQYF. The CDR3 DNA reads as TGCGCCAGCAGCTCTGCTACTAGCGGTACCTACGAGCAGTACTTC.

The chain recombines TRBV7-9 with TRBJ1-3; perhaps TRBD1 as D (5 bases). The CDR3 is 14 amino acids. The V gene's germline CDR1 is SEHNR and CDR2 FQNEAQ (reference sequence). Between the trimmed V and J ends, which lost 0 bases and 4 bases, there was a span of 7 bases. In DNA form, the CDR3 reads TGTGCCAGCAGCTTAGCAGGGGACGGAAACACCATATATTTT. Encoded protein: CASSLAGDGNTIYF.